The TCR beta chain described here comes from a study of T cell changes during pregnancy in multiple sclerosis. Assay used: immunoSEQ multiplex PCR; TCRdb lists only in-frame clones, some missing. The table lists roughly 80,000 clones, around 90% of them singletons, with under 1.5% in the top ten. There are 15 residues in the CDR3. This receptor was obtained from a female donor with multiple sclerosis, enrolled in a pregnancy study. The chain uses TRBV12-2 and TRBJ1-4; TRBD1, as called in the table, went unchecked against the DNA. TRBV12-2 is assigned pseudogene status. This specimen was peripheral blood, taken before pregnancy. The CDR3 spells CASRLEDDRYEKLFF. In nucleotides, the CDR3 is TGTGCAAGTCGCTTAGAAGATGACAGATATGAAAAACTGTTTTTT.